This T cell receptor delta chain was sequenced during a study of γδ T cells in repeated Plasmodium falciparum infection. Study-level information: Over about 610 days, donors received four mosquito-bite P. falciparum NF54 infections.

V shed 2 bases and J 0 bases; nucleotides not matched to a gene: 24. The CDR3 loop spans 23 amino acids. Germline CDR1 is TSWWSYY and CDR2 is QGS. Each sorted gammadelta sample had TRG and TRD chains sequenced. TCRdb re-called clones from the multiplex PCR reads via CATT. The sample yields some 100,000 delta-chain clones, more than 1.4% seen once. Overall study results and limits: Malian donors came from one small rural village, predominantly one ethnic group. Compared with Australian children, Malian Vdelta2-negative repertoires seemed more clonal, less diverse, less shared.

Vgamma9/Vdelta2+ and Vdelta2-negative gammadelta T cells were flow-sorted from PBMC for bulk sequencing. Note on this clone: No antigen is known for it. The TCRdb protein comes from a much larger clone and disagrees with this DNA's translation at residue 15, likely due to a read error; the protein given here is derived from the DNA.

This receptor was obtained from a pool of human donors (malaria-infected and uninfected, not separated). This chain joins TRDV1 and TRDJ1, with 10 bases that match TRDD3. The sequenced sample was gamma-delta T cells from blood. CDR3 protein: CALGERSAPPPTGGCAYTDKLIF. The CDR3 DNA follows: TGTGCTCTTGGGGAAAGGTCGGCTCCTCCACCTACTGGGGGATGCGCCTACACCGATAAACTCATCTTT.